This T cell receptor (beta chain) comes out of a study of T cells in localized non-small cell lung cancer. V lost 0 bases and J lost 9, with 17 bases in between. The CDR3 length is 15 residues. Looked up from germline, CDR1 is MNHEY and CDR2 is SMNVEV (reference sequence). TCRdb's copy holds only in-frame clones and misses some; the assay was immunoSEQ multiplex PCR. The profile covers 15,000 to 20,000 clones, with around four fifths appearing a single time and less than 30% taken by the ten largest. General observations from the study: Higher adjacent-lung clonality was associated with shorter survival. Appearances in adjacent lung were noted for a median approximately 61 of the top 100 tumor clones. Uninvolved adjacent lung showed higher T cell clonality than tumor.

On this clone: Its antigen remains unidentified.

The chain is built from TRBV27 and TRBJ1-1; the D is unclear. Source: peripheral blood, taken before any cancer treatment. This sequence originates from an older female donor with stage I lung adenocarcinoma. The CDR3 coding sequence is TGTGCCAGCAGTTTATCGGGAGCGAACACTCCCCAAGCTTTCTTT. Translating gives CASSLSGANTPQAFF.